This T cell receptor beta chain stems from a study of blood T cell repertoires in COVID-19. Study as a whole: Both acute and convalescent COVID-19 samples were obtained from the United States, Italy and Spain. T cells, B-cell-depleted T cells, or PBMCs supplied cDNA or gDNA.

Original processing methods: Reference gene primer amplification gave nucleated cell count estimates. The data were produced by immunoSEQ multiplex PCR, yet TCRdb's version contains in-frame clones alone and is incomplete. Clonal size and the V and J genes are those of that table, whereas D and trimming came from the DNA. This sample has 120,000 or so clones, with around 82% found just once. Sequencing was carried out using peripheral blood. The receptor was isolated from a man aged 80 or over with active or convalescent COVID-19.

CDR3 residues: CATISQGVSYNSPLHF. As DNA, the CDR3 is TGTGCCACCATCTCCCAGGGCGTCTCCTATAATTCACCCCTCCACTTT. The chain uses TRBV28 and TRBJ1-6, with D possibly matching TRBD1 (5 bases). The CDR3 contains 16 residues. Deletions cut 10 bases from V and 0 bases from J, with 16 bases between. CDR1 is MDHEN, CDR2 SYDVKM, per germline. Supplemented by reference TRBV28 and TRBJ1-6, the full variable domain reads DVKVTQSSRYLVKRTGEKVFLECVQDMDHENMFWYRQDPGLGLRLIYFSYDVKMKEKGDIPEGYSVSREKKERFSLILESASTNQTSMYLCATISQGVSYNSPLHFGNGTRLTVT.